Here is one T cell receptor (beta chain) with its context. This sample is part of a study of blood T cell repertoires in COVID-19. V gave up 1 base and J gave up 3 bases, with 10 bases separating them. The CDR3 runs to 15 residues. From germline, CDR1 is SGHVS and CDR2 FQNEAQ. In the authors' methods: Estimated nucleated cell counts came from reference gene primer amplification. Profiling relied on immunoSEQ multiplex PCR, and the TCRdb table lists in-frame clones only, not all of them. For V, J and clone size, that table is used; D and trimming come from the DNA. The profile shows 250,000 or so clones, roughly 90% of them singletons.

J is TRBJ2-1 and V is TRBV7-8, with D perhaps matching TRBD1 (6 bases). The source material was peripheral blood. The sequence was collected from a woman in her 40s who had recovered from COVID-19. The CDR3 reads CASSLVGGDYNEQFF. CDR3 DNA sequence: TGTGCCAGCAGCTTAGTAGGGGGAGACTACAATGAGCAGTTCTTC.